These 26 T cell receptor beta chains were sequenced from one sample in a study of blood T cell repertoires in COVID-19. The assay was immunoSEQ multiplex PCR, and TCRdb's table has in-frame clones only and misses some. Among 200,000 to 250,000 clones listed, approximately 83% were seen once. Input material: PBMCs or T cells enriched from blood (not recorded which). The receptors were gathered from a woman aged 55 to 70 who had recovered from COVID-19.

The DNA for the CDR3 is TGCGCCAGCAGCCAAGAAGAGGGTCCGTTCAACACTGAAGCTTTCTTT. As protein: CASSQEEGPFNTEAFF. This chain joins TRBV4-1 and TRBJ1-1; D not certain. The ends were cut back, 0 bases at V and 2 bases at J, with 13 bases in the middle. Germline V gives CDR1 MGHRA, CDR2 YSYEKL. The CDR3 is 16 residues long.

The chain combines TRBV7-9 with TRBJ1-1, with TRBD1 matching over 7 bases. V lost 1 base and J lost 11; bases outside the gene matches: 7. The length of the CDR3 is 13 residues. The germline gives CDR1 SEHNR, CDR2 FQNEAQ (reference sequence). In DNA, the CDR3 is TGTGCCAGCAGCTTAGAACAGGGGCGGCAGGCTTTCTTT. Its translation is CASSLEQGRQAFF.

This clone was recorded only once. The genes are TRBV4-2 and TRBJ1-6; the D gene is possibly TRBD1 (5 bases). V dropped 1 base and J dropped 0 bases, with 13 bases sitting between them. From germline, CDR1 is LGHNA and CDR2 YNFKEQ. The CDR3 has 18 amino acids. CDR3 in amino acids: CASSQGAGESSYNSPLHF. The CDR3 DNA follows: TGTGCCAGCAGCCAAGGGGCGGGGGAAAGCTCCTATAATTCACCCCTCCACTTT.

The CDR3 reads CSVEGQTTSPPQETQYF. In DNA, the CDR3 is TGCAGCGTTGAAGGCCAGACTACCAGCCCGCCCCAAGAGACCCAGTACTTC. The chain carries TRBV29-1 and TRBJ2-5; perhaps TRBD2 as D (5 bases). Germline CDR1 SQVTM, CDR2 ANQGSEA. The CDR3 contains 17 residues. The V and J ends lost 1 base and 1 base respectively, with 19 bases between them. The variable domain in full, with the rest retrieved from reference TRBV29-1 and TRBJ2-5, is SAVISQKPSRDICQRGTSLTIQCQVDSQVTMMFWYRQQPGQSLTLIATANQGSEATYESGFVIDKFPISRPNLTFSTLTVSNMSPEDSSIYLCSVEGQTTSPPQETQYFGPGTRLLVL.

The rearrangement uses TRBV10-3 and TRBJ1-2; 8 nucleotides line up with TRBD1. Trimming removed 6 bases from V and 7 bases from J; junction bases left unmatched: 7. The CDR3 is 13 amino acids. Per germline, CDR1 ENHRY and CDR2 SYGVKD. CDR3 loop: CAISYGQGGGYTF. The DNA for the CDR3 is TGTGCCATCAGCTACGGACAGGGTGGTGGCTACACCTTC.

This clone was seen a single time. CDR3 nucleotides: TGTGCCATCATTCAGGGGGAGGTTAACTATGGCTACACCTTC. As protein: CAIIQGEVNYGYTF. The J gene is TRBJ1-2, the V gene TRBV7-9; 7 nucleotides align to TRBD1. Germline V gene data show CDR1 as SEHNR and CDR2 as FQNEAQ (reference sequence). Germline trimming cut 10 bases from V and 1 base from J; bases unmatched to any gene: 9. The CDR3 spans 14 residues.

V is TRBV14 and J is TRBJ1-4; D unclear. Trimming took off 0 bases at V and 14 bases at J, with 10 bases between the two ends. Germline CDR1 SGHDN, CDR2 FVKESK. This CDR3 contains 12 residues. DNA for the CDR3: TGTGCCAGCAGCCAAGAAGGGAGGTTGCTGTTTTTT. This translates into CASSQEGRLLFF.

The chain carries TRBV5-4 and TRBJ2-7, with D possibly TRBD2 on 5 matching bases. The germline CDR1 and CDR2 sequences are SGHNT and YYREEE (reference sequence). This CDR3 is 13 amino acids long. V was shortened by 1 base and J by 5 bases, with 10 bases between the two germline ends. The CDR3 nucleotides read TGTGCCAGCAGCTTGTACGGGAACCACGAGCAGTACTTC. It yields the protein CASSLYGNHEQYF.

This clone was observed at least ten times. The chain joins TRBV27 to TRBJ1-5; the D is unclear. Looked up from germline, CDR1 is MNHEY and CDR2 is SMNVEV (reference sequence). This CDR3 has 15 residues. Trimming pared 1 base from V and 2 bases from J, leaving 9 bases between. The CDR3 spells CASSLWGGGNQPQHF. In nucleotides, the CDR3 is TGTGCCAGCAGTTTATGGGGAGGTGGCAATCAGCCCCAGCATTTT.

The CDR3 DNA reads as TGTGCCAGCAGCTTAGCGGCAGGGGTTGAGCAGTTCTTC. Residues: CASSLAAGVEQFF. The V gene is TRBV11-1, the J gene TRBJ2-1, with a possible D match to TRBD1 (6 bases). Germline V lookup: CDR1 SGHAT, CDR2 FQDESV (reference sequence). The CDR3 consists of 13 residues. The V and J ends lost 0 bases and 9 bases respectively, with 9 bases between them.

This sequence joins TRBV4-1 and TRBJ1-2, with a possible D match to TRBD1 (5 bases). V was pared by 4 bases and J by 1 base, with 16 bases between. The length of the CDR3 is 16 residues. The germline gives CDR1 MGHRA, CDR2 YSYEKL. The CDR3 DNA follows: TGCGCCAGCAGCCCTCAGGGAGGACGGGATAACTATGGCTACACCTTC. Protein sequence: CASSPQGGRDNYGYTF.

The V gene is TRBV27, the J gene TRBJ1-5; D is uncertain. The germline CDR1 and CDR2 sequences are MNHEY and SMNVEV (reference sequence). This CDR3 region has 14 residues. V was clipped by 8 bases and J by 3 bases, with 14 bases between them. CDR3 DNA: TGTGCCAGCTCGGTTAACAGAGCCAATCAGCCCCAGCATTTT. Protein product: CASSVNRANQPQHF.

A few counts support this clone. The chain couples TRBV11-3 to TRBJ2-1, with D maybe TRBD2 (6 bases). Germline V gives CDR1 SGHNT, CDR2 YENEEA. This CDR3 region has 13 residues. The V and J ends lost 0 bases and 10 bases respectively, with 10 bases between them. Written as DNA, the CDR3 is TGTGCCAGCAGCTTAGAGGGGGGACGGGAGCAGTTCTTC. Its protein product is CASSLEGGREQFF.

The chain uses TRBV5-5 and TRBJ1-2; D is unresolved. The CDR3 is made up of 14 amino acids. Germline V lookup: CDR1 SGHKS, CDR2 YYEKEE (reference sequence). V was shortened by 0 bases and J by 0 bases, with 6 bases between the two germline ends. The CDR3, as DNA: TGTGCCAGCAGCTTGGAGTCAGCTAACTATGGCTACACCTTC. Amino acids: CASSLESANYGYTF.

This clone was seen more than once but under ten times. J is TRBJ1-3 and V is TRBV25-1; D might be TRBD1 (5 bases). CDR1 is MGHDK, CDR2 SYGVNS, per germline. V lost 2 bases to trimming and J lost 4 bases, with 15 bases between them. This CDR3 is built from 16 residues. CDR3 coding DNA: TGTGCCAGCAGTGAAGGGCCAGCAGGGCGCGGAAACACCATATATTTT. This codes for CASSEGPAGRGNTIYF.

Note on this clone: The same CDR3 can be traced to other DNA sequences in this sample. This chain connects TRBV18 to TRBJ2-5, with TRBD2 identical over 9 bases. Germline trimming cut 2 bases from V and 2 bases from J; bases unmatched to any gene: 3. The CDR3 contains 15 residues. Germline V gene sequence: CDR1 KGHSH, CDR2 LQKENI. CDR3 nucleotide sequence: TGTGCCAGCTCACCAGGTCTAGCGGGGCAAGAGACCCAGTACTTC. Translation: CASSPGLAGQETQYF.

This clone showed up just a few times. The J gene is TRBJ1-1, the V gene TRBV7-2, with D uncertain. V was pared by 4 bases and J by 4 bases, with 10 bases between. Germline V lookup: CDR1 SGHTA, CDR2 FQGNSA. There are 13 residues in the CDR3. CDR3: CASSSVVATEAFF. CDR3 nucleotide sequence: TGTGCCAGCAGCTCAGTTGTTGCCACTGAAGCTTTCTTT.

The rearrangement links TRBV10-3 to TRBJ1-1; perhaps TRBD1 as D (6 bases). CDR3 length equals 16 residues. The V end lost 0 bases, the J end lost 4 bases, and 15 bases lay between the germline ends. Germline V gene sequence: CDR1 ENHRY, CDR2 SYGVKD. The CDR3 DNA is TGTGCCATCAGTGAGTCGATCCGGGGGGCGCGCACTGAAGCTTTCTTT. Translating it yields CAISESIRGARTEAFF.

In DNA form, the CDR3 reads TGTGCCAGCAGCTTAGGTGACAGGGGATATGGCTACACCTTC. Protein sequence: CASSLGDRGYGYTF. The chain is built from TRBV7-9 and TRBJ1-2; TRBD1 matches at 8 bases. CDR1 is SEHNR and CDR2 is FQNEAQ in the germline V gene (reference sequence). This CDR3 is 14 amino acids long. The trim removed 1 base at V and 5 bases at J, leaving 3 bases unmatched.

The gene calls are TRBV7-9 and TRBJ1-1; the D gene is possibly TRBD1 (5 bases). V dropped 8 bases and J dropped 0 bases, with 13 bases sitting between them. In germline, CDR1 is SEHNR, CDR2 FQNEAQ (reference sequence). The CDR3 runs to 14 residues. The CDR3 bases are TGTGCCAGCGGGGCAGGACGGTTGAACACTGAAGCTTTCTTT. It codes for CASGAGRLNTEAFF.

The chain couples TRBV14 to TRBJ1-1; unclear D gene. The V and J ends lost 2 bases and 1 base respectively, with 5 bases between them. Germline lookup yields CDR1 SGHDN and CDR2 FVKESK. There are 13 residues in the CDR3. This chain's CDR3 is CASSQWQNTEAFF. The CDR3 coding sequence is TGTGCCAGCAGCCAATGGCAGAACACTGAAGCTTTCTTT.

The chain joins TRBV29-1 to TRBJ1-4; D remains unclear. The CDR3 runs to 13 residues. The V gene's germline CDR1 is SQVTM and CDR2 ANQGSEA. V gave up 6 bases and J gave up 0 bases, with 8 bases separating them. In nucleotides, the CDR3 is TGCAGCGTGGCGAGGGCAACTAATGAAAAACTGTTTTTT. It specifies CSVARATNEKLFF.

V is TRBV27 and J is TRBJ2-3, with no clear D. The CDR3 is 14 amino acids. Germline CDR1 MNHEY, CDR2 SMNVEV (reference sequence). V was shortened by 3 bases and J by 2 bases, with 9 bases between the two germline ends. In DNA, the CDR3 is TGTGCCAGCAGTTTTGGCGGAAACACAGATACGCAGTATTTT. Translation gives CASSFGGNTDTQYF.

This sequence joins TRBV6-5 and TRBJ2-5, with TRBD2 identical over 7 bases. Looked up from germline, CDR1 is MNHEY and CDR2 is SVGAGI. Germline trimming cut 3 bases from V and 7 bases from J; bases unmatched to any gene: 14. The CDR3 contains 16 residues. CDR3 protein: CASSYDLLGGSGTQYF. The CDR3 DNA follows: TGTGCCAGCAGTTATGATTTGTTGGGGGGGAGTGGGACCCAGTACTTC.

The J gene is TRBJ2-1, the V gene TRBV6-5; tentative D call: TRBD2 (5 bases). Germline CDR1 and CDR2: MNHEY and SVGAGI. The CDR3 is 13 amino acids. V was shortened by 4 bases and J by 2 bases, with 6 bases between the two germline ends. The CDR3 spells CASSWRTYNEQFF. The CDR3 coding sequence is TGTGCCAGCAGTTGGAGGACCTACAATGAGCAGTTCTTC.

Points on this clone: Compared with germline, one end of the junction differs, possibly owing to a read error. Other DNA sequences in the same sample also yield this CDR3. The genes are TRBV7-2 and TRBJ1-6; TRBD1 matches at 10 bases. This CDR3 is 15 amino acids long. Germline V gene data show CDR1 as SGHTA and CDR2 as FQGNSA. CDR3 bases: TGTGCCAGCAGCTTCCCGACAGGGGGCAGGTCACCCCTTCACTTT. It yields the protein CASSFPTGGRSPLHF.